These 14 T cell receptor beta chains were all obtained from the same sample, sequenced in a study of blood T cell repertoires in COVID-19. Clones were sequenced by immunoSEQ multiplex PCR, and TCRdb holds only the in-frame ones, with some missing. The table includes 200,000 to 250,000 clones, approximately 83% detected once. Source material: peripheral blood. The receptors shown here come from a woman in her 30s with COVID-19, enrolled during active disease.

In DNA form, the CDR3 reads TGTGCCCGCTCAAATAGGACAGGACAGAAACAGTTCTTC. Translation: CARSNRTGQKQFF. The chain recombines TRBV2 with TRBJ2-1, with 7 bases identical to TRBD1. The V gene's germline CDR1 is SNHLY and CDR2 FYNNEI. This CDR3 comprises 13 residues. The junction had 17 bases not matched to a gene; V was cut back by 11 bases and J by 13 bases.

The CDR3 sequence: CASSQDPGDRSYEQYF. CDR3 nucleotides: TGTGCCAGCAGCCAAGATCCAGGGGACAGGAGCTACGAGCAGTACTTC. The chain couples TRBV4-2 to TRBJ2-7, with TRBD1 matching 8 bases. J gave up 3 bases and V 0 bases, and 7 bases lay outside the gene matches. The germline gives CDR1 LGHNA, CDR2 YNFKEQ. The CDR3 is 16 residues long.

The chain has TRBV11-2 and TRBJ2-1; 7 nucleotides agree with TRBD2. J gave up 4 bases and V 4 bases, and 10 bases lay outside the gene matches. CDR3 length: 16 amino acids. Germline values: CDR1 SGHAT, CDR2 FQNNGV. CDR3 sequence: CASSSIPGRLYNEQFF. The CDR3 nucleotides are TGTGCCAGCAGCTCGATTCCCGGGAGGCTTTACAATGAGCAGTTCTTC.

The chain recombines TRBV9 with TRBJ1-6, with D unresolved. The CDR3 totals 11 residues. V lost 3 bases and J lost 13, with 8 bases in between. Germline lookup yields CDR1 SGDLS and CDR2 YYNGEE. CDR3 bases: TGTGCCAGCAGCGCGCGCGGGCCCCTCCACTTT. As protein: CASSARGPLHF.

CDR3 protein: CASSSLAGEGRDTDTQYF. CDR3 nucleotides: TGCGCCAGCAGCTCGTTAGCGGGAGAGGGTAGGGACACAGATACGCAGTATTTT. J is TRBJ2-3 and V is TRBV5-1; TRBD2 aligns across 9 bases. In germline, CDR1 is SGHRS, CDR2 YFSETQ. The CDR3 covers 18 residues. J lost 2 bases, V lost 3 bases, and 13 bases had no gene match. The variable domain in full, completed from reference TRBV5-1 and TRBJ2-3, reads KAGVTQTPRYLIKTRGQQVTLSCSPISGHRSVSWYQQTPGQGLQFLFEYFSETQRNKGNFPGRFSGRQFSNSRSEMNVSTLELGDSALYLCASSSLAGEGRDTDTQYFGPGTRLTVL.

The genes are TRBV13 and TRBJ2-2, with 12 bases matching TRBD1. CDR3 length: 16 amino acids. Germline V gene lookup returns CDR1 PRHDT and CDR2 FYEKMQ (reference sequence). Unmatched junction bases numbered 7, after V lost 5 bases and J lost 6 bases. CDR3 region: CASSPTGTGGSGELFF. CDR3 coding DNA: TGTGCCAGCAGCCCCACCGGGACAGGGGGCTCCGGGGAGCTGTTTTTT.

The chain carries TRBV30 and TRBJ1-2; TRBD1 agrees at 7 bases. From germline, CDR1 is GTSNPN and CDR2 SVGIG (reference sequence). J was trimmed by 8 bases and V by 0 bases; bases with no gene match: 9. The CDR3 is 14 residues long. CDR3 loop: CAWSVLGQGGGYTF. In DNA form, the CDR3 reads TGTGCCTGGAGTGTACTCGGGCAGGGGGGCGGCTACACCTTC. Looking up the rest from reference TRBV30 and TRBJ1-2 gives the full variable domain: SQTIHQWPATLVQPVGSPLSLECTVEGTSNPNLYWYRQAAGRGLQLLFYSVGIGQISSEVPQNLSASRPQDRQFILSSKKLLLSDSGFYLCAWSVLGQGGGYTFGSGTRLTVV.

V usage is TRBV25-1 and J usage is TRBJ2-2; weak D call: TRBD2 (6 bases). Germline CDR1 MGHDK, CDR2 SYGVNS. The CDR3 is 13 amino acids. V was clipped by 7 bases and J by 5 bases, with 11 bases between them. The CDR3 protein is CASTRRGTGELFF. The CDR3 region has the DNA TGTGCCAGCACTCGTCGGGGGACCGGGGAGCTGTTTTTT.

The rearrangement links TRBV5-1 to TRBJ2-5; maybe TRBD1 (5 bases). The germline V gene has CDR1 SGHRS and CDR2 YFSETQ. V lost 2 bases, J lost 2 bases, and 7 bases lay in between. This CDR3 contains 13 residues. The CDR3 sequence is CASSFQGQETQYF. As DNA, the CDR3 is TGCGCCAGCAGCTTTCAGGGTCAAGAGACCCAGTACTTC.

This clone has just one count. The chain couples TRBV29-1 to TRBJ2-7; maybe TRBD1 (6 bases). Trimming pared 6 bases from V and 3 bases from J, leaving 21 bases between. Germline CDR1 and CDR2: SQVTM and ANQGSEA. This CDR3 has 15 residues. This CDR3 is CSVITVDRYNYEQYF. In nucleotides, the CDR3 is TGCAGCGTGATTACTGTTGACAGGTATAACTACGAGCAGTACTTC.

The gene calls are TRBV6-5 and TRBJ1-1, with 8 bases fitting TRBD1. Germline V gives CDR1 MNHEY, CDR2 SVGAGI. This CDR3 contains 15 residues. Trimming at V came to 6 bases and at J to 4 bases, leaving 10 bases not matched to a gene. The CDR3 region has the DNA TGTGCCAGCAGCGATCCCCAGGGGGCCCCCACTGAAGCTTTCTTT. Its translation is CASSDPQGAPTEAFF.

The genes are TRBV7-2 and TRBJ1-1, with 7 positions matching TRBD1. The germline V gene encodes CDR1 SGHTA and CDR2 FQGNSA. The CDR3 extends over 15 amino acids. V trimming: 8 bases; J trimming: 0 bases; junction bases outside the gene matches: 9. CDR3 sequence reads: CASGPLGQVNTEAFF. CDR3 bases: TGTGCCAGCGGTCCCCTCGGACAGGTGAACACTGAAGCTTTCTTT.

This clone was recorded a few times. This rearrangement joins TRBV5-1 to TRBJ1-1, with 11 bases fitting TRBD1. J lost 6 bases, V lost 4 bases, and 14 bases had no gene match. The germline V gene encodes CDR1 SGHRS and CDR2 YFSETQ. This CDR3 is built from 17 residues. CDR3 in DNA: TGCGCCAGCAGCCTCAGGGGTGTTGGACAGGGGGCCGCTGAAGCTTTCTTT. Encoded protein: CASSLRGVGQGAAEAFF.

V usage is TRBV15 and J usage is TRBJ1-1, with unresolved D. Looked up from germline, CDR1 is LNHNV and CDR2 is YYDKDF (reference sequence). Trimming took 1 base from V and 3 from J, leaving 3 bases between them. CDR3 length equals 12 residues. The CDR3 protein is CATSRADTEAFF. In DNA, the CDR3 is TGTGCCACCAGCAGAGCGGACACTGAAGCTTTCTTT.